One and the same sample provided the 8 T cell receptor beta chains below, sequenced in a study of ipilimumab plus nivolumab after autologous stem cell transplantation. Profiled with immunoSEQ multiplex PCR; TCRdb holds only in-frame clones, not every one. The sample records more than 20,000 clones, 70% to 85% being singletons. Specimen: PBMCs, collected in a trial of ipilimumab plus nivolumab as post-transplant consolidation. These receptors all come from a male donor with diffuse large B-cell lymphoma.

The J gene is TRBJ2-1, the V gene TRBV7-3, with TRBD1 identical over 7 bases. This CDR3 comprises 17 residues. The germline CDR1 and CDR2 sequences are SGHTA and FQGTGA. J lost 8 bases, V lost 5 bases, and 18 bases had no gene match. Written as DNA, the CDR3 is TGTGCCAGCAGCCCATCGCCTGACAGGGACGGAATCGATGAGCAGTTCTTC. Translation: CASSPSPDRDGIDEQFF.

This clone is labeled as medium-sized. V and J are TRBV6-1 and TRBJ1-2; D not resolved. Germline loops: CDR1 MNHNS, CDR2 SASEGT. Trimming removed 0 bases at V and 6 bases at J, with 20 bases between. This CDR3 is 17 amino acids long. CDR3 bases: TGTGCCAGCAGTGAAGCGATACGGTCTATCCCCTACCATGGCTACACCTTC. Translated: CASSEAIRSIPYHGYTF.

This clone was seen only once. This chain links TRBV4-1 with TRBJ1-3; a possible D gene is TRBD1 (6 bases). CDR1 MGHRA and CDR2 YSYEKL come from the germline V gene. The CDR3 length is 15 residues. Trimming pared 4 bases from V and 8 bases from J, leaving 18 bases between. This CDR3 reads CASSLRDKDEDTIYF. CDR3 DNA sequence: TGCGCCAGCAGCCTCCGGGACAAGGACGAGGACACCATATATTTT.

V is TRBV6-1 and J is TRBJ1-6; D remains unclear. This CDR3 is built from 13 residues. Germline V CDR1 and CDR2: MNHNS, SASEGT. Trimming pared 8 bases from V and 10 bases from J, leaving 15 bases between. As DNA, the CDR3 is TGTGCCAGCTCCAGAGGGAGTGGATCACCCCTCCACTTT. It specifies CASSRGSGSPLHF.

The rearrangement uses TRBV5-1 and TRBJ2-7, with 7 bases that match TRBD2. The CDR3 spans 17 residues. Germline V gene sequence: CDR1 SGHRS, CDR2 YFSETQ. The V segment lost 1 base and the J segment 1 base; nucleotides outside the gene matches: 11. CDR3 coding DNA: TGCGCCAGCAGCTTGTCCCCTGGCGGGGGAGGGTCCTACGAGCAGTACTTC. Its translation is CASSLSPGGGGSYEQYF.

This chain uses TRBV30 with TRBJ1-2; tentative D call: TRBD1 (5 bases). Deletions cut 2 bases from V and 6 bases from J, with 28 bases between. The germline gives CDR1 GTSNPN, CDR2 SVGIG (reference sequence). There are 18 residues in the CDR3. DNA for the CDR3: TGTGCCTGGAGTAACGTCGGGCAGGGACCCCGGCTCTCGAATGGCTACACCTTC. Translating it yields CAWSNVGQGPRLSNGYTF.

A note on this clone: The sample has other DNA sequences that encode this CDR3 too. J is TRBJ1-1 and V is TRBV11-2; tentative D call: TRBD1 (6 bases). V was trimmed by 1 base and J by 2 bases, leaving 11 bases between them. The CDR3 has 15 residues. Germline lookup yields CDR1 SGHAT and CDR2 FQNNGV. The CDR3 reads CASSLGGQLNTEAFF. In DNA form, the CDR3 reads TGTGCCAGCAGCTTAGGAGGACAGCTAAACACTGAAGCTTTCTTT. Combining the CDR3 with reference TRBV11-2 and TRBJ1-1 gives the whole variable domain EAGVAQSPRYKIIEKRQSVAFWCNPISGHATLYWYQQILGQGPKLLIQFQNNGVVDDSQLPKDRFSAERLKGVDSTLKIQPAKLEDSAVYLCASSLGGQLNTEAFFGQGTRLTVV.

The J gene is TRBJ2-7, the V gene TRBV2, with TRBD1 identical over 7 bases. The CDR3 totals 12 residues. The trim removed 4 bases at V and 4 bases at J, leaving 1 base unmatched. The germline V gene encodes CDR1 SNHLY and CDR2 FYNNEI. CDR3 amino acids: CASSATGYEQYF. As DNA, the CDR3 is TGTGCCAGCAGTGCGACAGGGTACGAGCAGTACTTC.